The 10 T cell receptor beta chains below come from one sample, sequenced in a study of blood T cells in healthy people across ages. It was with a sample-barcoded 5' primer and a J-beta primer mix that a second PCR of roughly 6 to 12 cycles was run. Each CDR3 protein is one row after TCRdb ran MiXCR on the 5' RACE reads. The sample has hundreds of thousands of distinct CDR3 sequences; over 40% are singletons. Sequencing was done on a sample of blood. These receptors were collected from a woman aged 80 or older in good health.

This clonotype has just a few counts. V is TRBV6-5 and J is TRBJ2-7; 8 bases line up with TRBD1. The DNA end is a closer match to TRBJ2-5, so the J assignment may be wrong. The CDR3 extends over 14 amino acids. The V gene's germline CDR1 is MNHEY and CDR2 SVGAGI. The CDR3 spells CASSKTTGGETQYF. The CDR3 DNA reads as TGTGCCAGCAGCAAGACAACAGGGGGAGAGACCCAGTACTTC.

At least ten counts were recorded for this clonotype. The chain recombines TRBV9 with TRBJ2-1; 9 nucleotides line up with TRBD2. Unmatched junction bases numbered 9, after V lost 4 bases and J lost 1 base. Germline V gives CDR1 SGDLS, CDR2 YYNGEE. This CDR3 has 17 residues. CDR3 loop: CASSPLAGRGSYNEQFF. DNA of the CDR3: TGTGCCAGCAGCCCACTAGCGGGCAGAGGGTCCTACAATGAGCAGTTCTTC.

This chain connects TRBV27 to TRBJ2-3; 11 bases align to TRBD2. The germline CDR1 and CDR2 sequences are MNHEY and SMNVEV (reference sequence). V lost 5 bases, J lost 11 bases, and 24 bases stayed unmatched. This CDR3 is 19 amino acids long. CDR3 protein: CASSPAPSGLAASEYGQYF. DNA of the CDR3: TGTGCCAGCAGTCCGGCCCCCTCGGGACTAGCGGCCTCTGAGTACGGGCAGTATTTT.

The rearrangement joins TRBV27 to TRBJ2-5; the match to TRBD2 covers 9 bases. The V gene's germline CDR1 is MNHEY and CDR2 SMNVEV (reference sequence). This CDR3 spans 16 amino acids. V was pared by 3 bases and J by 5 bases, with 10 bases of the junction left unmatched. CDR3 amino acids: CASSLVIAGVYETQYF. The CDR3 DNA reads as TGTGCCAGCAGTTTGGTGATAGCGGGAGTCTATGAGACCCAGTACTTC.

V is TRBV5-1 and J is TRBJ2-3; D unresolved. The V gene's germline CDR1 is SGHRS and CDR2 YFSETQ. The CDR3 is 14 residues long. The V and J ends lost 1 base and 5 bases respectively, with 11 bases between them. The CDR3 DNA follows: TGCGCCAGCAGCTTGCTTAGGTCTCAAGATACGCAGTATTTT. This codes for CASSLLRSQDTQYF.

Only a few counts were recorded for this clonotype. CDR3 loop: CASSPYGQGASNSPLHF. CDR3 coding DNA: TGTGCCAGCAGTCCCTACGGACAGGGGGCGAGTAATTCACCCCTCCACTTT. The chain recombines TRBV27 with TRBJ1-6, with 11 positions matching TRBD1. In germline, CDR1 is MNHEY, CDR2 SMNVEV (reference sequence). The ends lost 5 bases at V and 6 bases at J; junction bases unmatched: 9. The CDR3 consists of 17 residues.

The rearrangement joins TRBV6-6 to TRBJ2-5; no clear D. The DNA end is more similar to TRBJ2-1, so the J call may be wrong. This CDR3 region has 13 residues. CDR1 is MNHNY, CDR2 SVGAGI, per germline (reference sequence). CDR3 in amino acids: CASSKRIQETQFF. The DNA for the CDR3 is TGTGCCAGCAGCAAGAGGATTCAAGAGACCCAGTTCTTC.

This clonotype appeared a single time. A single base separates this from a much larger clone, so it may be a read error. This chain links TRBV5-6 with TRBJ2-1; TRBD1 agrees at 7 bases. In germline, CDR1 is SGHDT, CDR2 YYEEEE. The CDR3 length is 14 residues. V was pared by 4 bases and J by 9 bases, with 10 bases of the junction left unmatched. The CDR3: CASSTTGLASEQFF. The CDR3 DNA sequence: TGTGCCAGCAGCACGACAGGGTTGGCCAGTGAGCAGTTCTTC.

V is TRBV4-2 and J is TRBJ1-2; no firm D call. Germline V gene sequence: CDR1 LGHNA, CDR2 YNFKEQ. The CDR3 loop spans 15 amino acids. Trimming took off 0 bases at V and 1 base at J, with 9 bases between the two ends. The CDR3 DNA sequence: TGTGCCAGCAGCCAAGATCCGCAGGATAACTATGGCTACACCTTC. This translates into CASSQDPQDNYGYTF.

J is TRBJ2-7 and V is TRBV10-1, with TRBD2 as a possible D gene (6 bases). Trimming shortened V by 3 bases and J by 1 base, and 10 bases separated the two germline ends. The CDR3 consists of 14 residues. Germline-derived CDR1 and CDR2 are WNHNN and SYGVQD (reference sequence). The CDR3 protein is CASSDPGTSYEQYF. In nucleotides, the CDR3 is TGCGCCAGCAGTGACCCCGGGACTTCCTACGAGCAGTACTTC.